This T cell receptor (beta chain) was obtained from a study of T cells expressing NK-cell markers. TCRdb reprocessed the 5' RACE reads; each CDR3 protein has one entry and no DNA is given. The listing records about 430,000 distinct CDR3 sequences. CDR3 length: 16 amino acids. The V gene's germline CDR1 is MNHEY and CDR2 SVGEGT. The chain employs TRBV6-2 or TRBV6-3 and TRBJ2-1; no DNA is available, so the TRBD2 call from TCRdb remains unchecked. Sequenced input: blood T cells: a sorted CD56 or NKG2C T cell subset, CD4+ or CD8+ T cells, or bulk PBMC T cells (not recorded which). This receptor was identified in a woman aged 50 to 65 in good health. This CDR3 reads CASSYESGRFTNEQFF.